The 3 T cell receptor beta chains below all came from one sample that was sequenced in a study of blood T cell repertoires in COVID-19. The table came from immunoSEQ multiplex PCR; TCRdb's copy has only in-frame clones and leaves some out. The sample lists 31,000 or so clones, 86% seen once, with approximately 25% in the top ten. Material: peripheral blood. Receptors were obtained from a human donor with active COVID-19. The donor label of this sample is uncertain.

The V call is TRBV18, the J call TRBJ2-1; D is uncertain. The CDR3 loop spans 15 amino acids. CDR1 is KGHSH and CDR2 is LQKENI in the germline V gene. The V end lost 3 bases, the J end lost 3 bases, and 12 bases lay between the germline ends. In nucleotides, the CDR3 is TGTGCCAGCTCACCGGTCGTCTACTTCTACAATGAGCAGTTCTTC. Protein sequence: CASSPVVYFYNEQFF.

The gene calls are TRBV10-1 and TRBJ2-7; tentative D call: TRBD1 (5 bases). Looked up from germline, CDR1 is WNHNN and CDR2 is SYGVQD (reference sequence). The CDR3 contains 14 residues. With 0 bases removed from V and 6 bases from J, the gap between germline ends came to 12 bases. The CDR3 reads CASSESGRESEQYF. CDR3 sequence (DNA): TGCGCCAGCAGTGAGTCGGGCAGGGAAAGCGAGCAGTACTTC.

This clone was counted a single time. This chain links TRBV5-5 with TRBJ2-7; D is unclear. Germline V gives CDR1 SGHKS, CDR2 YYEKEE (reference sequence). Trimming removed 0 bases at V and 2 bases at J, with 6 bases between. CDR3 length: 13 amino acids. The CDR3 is CASSLADTYEQYF. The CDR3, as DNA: TGTGCCAGCAGCTTGGCAGATACCTACGAGCAGTACTTC.